The sequence of this TCR beta chain was determined in a study of blood T cell repertoires in COVID-19 (dated by TCRdb to the early 2020s). Regarding the complete study: Samples covering the acute and convalescent phases of COVID-19 were provided by collaborators in the United States, Italy and Spain. The prospective study material was composed of cDNA or gDNA derived from T cells, B-cell-depleted T cells, or PBMCs. Subjects who had been exposed to COVID-19, were actively infected with it, or had recovered from it provided the deeply sampled blood TCRbeta repertoires that made up the dataset. The repertoires were released in a freely available public database meant as a resource for research on the immune response to SARS-CoV-2. The samples were drawn from the first 160 participants of the ongoing ImmuneRACE study and from 950 to 1,500 subjects provided by 6 global collaborators. The sample metadata nearly always contained a de-identified subject ID, COVID-19 status, age in years and sex. Where available, HLA class I and class II types were obtained from metadata supplied by the sample provider rather than from assay-based typing. Here is what the overall study found, with its caveats: The amount of clinical and demographic metadata varied by source and participant and was provided uncurated.

TCRbeta CDR3 regions were amplified from genomic DNA by means of the immunoSEQ Assay, a bias-controlled multiplex PCR. Under the source paper's analysis protocol: Nucleated cell counts per sample were estimated from amplification of reference gene primers within the assay. To quantify the absolute abundance of each unique TCRbeta CDR3 rearrangement, sequence reads were collapsed and filtered. For each sample, productive Simpson clonality was calculated as the square root of Simpson's diversity index across productive rearrangements. TCRdb obtained this table from immuneACCESS and retained in-frame rearrangements with V and J assigned. These tables miss some clones; where compared with another copy, unresolved V genes account for less than half of the shortfall, and the remainder is unexplained. The D gene and trimming were derived from the DNA, and the V and J assignments and clone size from that table. Present in this sample are about 460,000 clones, more than 85% of which were seen just once. Around 7.9% of the sample goes to the ten largest clones.

The CDR3 numbers 14 residues from cysteine through phenylalanine. Of the read, only the CDR3 DNA is kept; its 42 bases are in frame from base 1. CDR1 LNHDA and CDR2 SQIVND are derived from the germline V gene (reference sequence). V was cut back by 4 bases and J by 1 base, leaving a gap of 11 bases between them. Regarding this clone: No cognate antigen has been identified for it. Base qualities are missing; no much larger clone stands one base away.

In the prospective study, participants were roughly 18 to 95 years old, resided in about 25 geographic areas of the United States, and were enrolled through a virtual design. In the prospective study, participants were assigned to cohorts based on the clinical history participants reported in a screening survey and a study questionnaire. Recovered participants in ImmuneRACE Cohort 3 were defined by two consecutive negative NP/OP PCR tests, clearance by a healthcare professional, or resolution of symptoms. In the prospective study, mobile phlebotomists collected whole blood, serum and a nasopharyngeal or oropharyngeal swab from each participant. Prospective study participants could optionally give additional blood draws and questionnaires over a roughly two-month period. Blood samples from the prospective study were shipped frozen or at room temperature prior to DNA extraction.

This TCR was sampled from a woman aged 55-75 years who had recovered from COVID-19. The chain is encoded by TRBV19 joined to TRBJ2-7; no D gene call is confident. Sequences were obtained from PBMCs or T cells enriched from blood (not recorded which). Here the CDR3 is given as CASSKRVRSYEQYF. The sequenced DNA is TGTGCCAGTAGTAAGAGAGTTCGGTCCTACGAGCAGTACTTC.